This TCR beta chain came from a study of radiotherapy plus CTLA-4 blockade in lung cancer. Broader study findings: Expansion of tumor-derived TCR clones was observed in blood after radiotherapy plus ipilimumab. Among reported predictors of response, early blood T cell clone dynamics with interferon-beta performed best.

This CDR3 region has 14 residues. V shed 1 base and J shed 3 bases, with 9 bases lying between them. Looked up from germline, CDR1 is LNHDA and CDR2 is SQIVND (reference sequence). Ipilimumab-mediated CTLA-4 blockade plus focal radiation was given to patients having chemo-refractory metastatic non-small-cell lung cancer. Libraries were prepared by immunoSEQ multiplex PCR; TCRdb keeps only in-frame clonotypes and omits some of them. The sample has some 120,000 clones, about 80% seen once; the top ten hold 3% to 4%. This clone was observed a few times. Its antigen remains unidentified. Other DNA sequences in the sample encode the same CDR3.

This chain joins TRBV19 and TRBJ1-1; weak D call: TRBD1 (5 bases). This clonotype originated in a human donor with non-small cell lung cancer that progressed on radiotherapy plus ipilimumab. Some clones in this sample may be carry-over from other donors' samples. The input for sequencing was peripheral blood, taken from a patient treated with radiotherapy plus ipilimumab. Here the CDR3 DNA reads TGTGCCAGTAGTATAGGGCAGGGCTACACTGAAGCTTTCTTT. This codes for CASSIGQGYTEAFF. The whole variable domain, filled in from reference TRBV19 and TRBJ1-1, reads DGGITQSPKYLFRKEGQNVTLSCEQNLNHDAMYWYRQDPGQGLRLIYYSQIVNDFQKGDIAEGYSVSREKKESFPLTVTSAQKNPTAFYLCASSIGQGYTEAFFGQGTRLTVV.